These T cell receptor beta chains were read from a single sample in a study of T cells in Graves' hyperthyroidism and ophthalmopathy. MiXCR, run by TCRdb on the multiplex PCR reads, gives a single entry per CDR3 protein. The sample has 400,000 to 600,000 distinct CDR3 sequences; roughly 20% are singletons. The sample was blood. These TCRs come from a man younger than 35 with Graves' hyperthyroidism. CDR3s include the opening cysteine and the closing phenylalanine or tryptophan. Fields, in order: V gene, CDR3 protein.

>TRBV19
CASSLFWGAGETQYF
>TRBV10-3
CAISESPLLESEAFF
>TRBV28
CAIRLPGQGSQPQHF
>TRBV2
CASKSRGTAYYEQYF
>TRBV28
CASRPGEGSPLHF
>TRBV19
CASNDGGNQPQHF
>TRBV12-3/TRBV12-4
CASSPLTGFYEQYF
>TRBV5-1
CASSLLPGRTTREQYF
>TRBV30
CAWTVRDRSYEQYF
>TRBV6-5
CASSYWPGAAGGGYTF
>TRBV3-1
CASSQNRGRETQYF
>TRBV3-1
CASSLRMGVEAFF
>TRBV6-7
CASSFGGSGIGHEQYF
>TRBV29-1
CSVEVQRGGGETQYF
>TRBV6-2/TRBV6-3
CASSYPGDSLYSNQPQHF
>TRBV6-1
CASSGWTAAYEQYF